This section outlines one T cell receptor beta chain sequence together with its context. The assay was immunoSEQ multiplex PCR, and TCRdb's table has in-frame clones only and misses some. The table records about 190,000 clones, 85% to 90% of them present only once. Germline trimming cut 1 base from V and 4 bases from J; bases unmatched to any gene: 2. Germline CDR1 is SGHTA and CDR2 is FQGNSA. The CDR3 has 14 residues. The record originates from a study of blood T cell repertoires in COVID-19. On the study more broadly: From the United States, Italy and Spain came samples of acute and convalescent COVID-19. From T cells, B-cell-depleted T cells, or PBMCs came the material, which was cDNA or gDNA.

This chain links TRBV7-2 with TRBJ2-3; 7 positions match TRBD1. The clonotype comes from a man aged 50-60 years with acute or convalescent COVID-19. The sequenced sample was peripheral blood. The CDR3 sequence is CASSLGQGADTQYF. The CDR3 DNA is TGTGCCAGCAGCTTAGGGCAGGGGGCAGATACGCAGTATTTT.